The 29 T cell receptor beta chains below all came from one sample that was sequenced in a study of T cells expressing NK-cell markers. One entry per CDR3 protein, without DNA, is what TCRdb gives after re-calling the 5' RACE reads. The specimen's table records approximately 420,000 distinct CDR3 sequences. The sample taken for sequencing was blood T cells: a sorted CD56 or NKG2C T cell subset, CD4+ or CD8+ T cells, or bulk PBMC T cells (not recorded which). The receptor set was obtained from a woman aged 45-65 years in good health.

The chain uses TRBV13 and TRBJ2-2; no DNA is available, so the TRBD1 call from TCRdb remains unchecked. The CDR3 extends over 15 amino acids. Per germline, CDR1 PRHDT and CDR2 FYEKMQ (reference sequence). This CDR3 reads CASRAAGERDGELFF.

CDR3 in amino acids: CASSELADEQFF. The chain recombines TRBV10-2 with TRBJ2-1; TCRdb names TRBD2, which stays unverified in the absence of DNA. The length of the CDR3 is 12 residues. The V gene's germline CDR1 is WSHSY and CDR2 SAAADI.

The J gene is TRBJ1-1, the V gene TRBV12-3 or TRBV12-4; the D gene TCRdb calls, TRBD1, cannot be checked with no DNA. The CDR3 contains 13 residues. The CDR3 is CASRPGAGLEAFF.

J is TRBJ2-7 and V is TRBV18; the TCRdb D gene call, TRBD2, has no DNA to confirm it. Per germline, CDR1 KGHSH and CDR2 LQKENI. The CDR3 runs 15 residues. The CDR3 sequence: CASSPRGTSGYEQYF.

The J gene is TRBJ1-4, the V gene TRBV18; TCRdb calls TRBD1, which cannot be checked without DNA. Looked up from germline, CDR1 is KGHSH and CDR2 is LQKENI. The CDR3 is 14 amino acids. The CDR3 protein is CASSQSGGDEKLFF.

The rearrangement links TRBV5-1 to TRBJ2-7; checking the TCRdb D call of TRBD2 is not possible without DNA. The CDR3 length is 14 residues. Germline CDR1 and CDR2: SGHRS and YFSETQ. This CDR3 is CASSPGLGYYEQYF.

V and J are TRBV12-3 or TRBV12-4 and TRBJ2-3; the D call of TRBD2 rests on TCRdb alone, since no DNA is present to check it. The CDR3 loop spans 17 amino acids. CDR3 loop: CASTDKGLAGRGGTQYF.

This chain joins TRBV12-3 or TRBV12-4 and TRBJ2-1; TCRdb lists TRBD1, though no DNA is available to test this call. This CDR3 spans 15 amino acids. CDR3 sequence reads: CASSPLRQGHNEQFF.

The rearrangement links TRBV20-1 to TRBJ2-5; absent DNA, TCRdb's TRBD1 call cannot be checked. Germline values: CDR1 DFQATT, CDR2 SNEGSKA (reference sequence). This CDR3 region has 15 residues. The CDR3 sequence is CSASRPGGFQETQYF.

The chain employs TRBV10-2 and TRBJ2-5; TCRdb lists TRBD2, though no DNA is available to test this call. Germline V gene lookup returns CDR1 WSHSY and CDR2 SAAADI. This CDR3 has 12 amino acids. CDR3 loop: CATYSGQETQYF.

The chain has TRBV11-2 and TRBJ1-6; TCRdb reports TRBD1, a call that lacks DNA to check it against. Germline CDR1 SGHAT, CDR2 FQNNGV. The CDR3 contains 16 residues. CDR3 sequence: CASSVLAEDRNSPLHF. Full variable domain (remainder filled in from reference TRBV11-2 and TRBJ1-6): EAGVAQSPRYKIIEKRQSVAFWCNPISGHATLYWYQQILGQGPKLLIQFQNNGVVDDSQLPKDRFSAERLKGVDSTLKIQPAKLEDSAVYLCASSVLAEDRNSPLHFGNGTRLTVT.

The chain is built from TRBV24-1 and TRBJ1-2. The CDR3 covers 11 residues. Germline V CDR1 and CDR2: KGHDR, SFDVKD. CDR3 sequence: CATSRGYGYTF.

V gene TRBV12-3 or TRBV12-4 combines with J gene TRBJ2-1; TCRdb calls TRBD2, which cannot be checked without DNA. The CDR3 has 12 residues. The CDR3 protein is CASSRAREEQFF.

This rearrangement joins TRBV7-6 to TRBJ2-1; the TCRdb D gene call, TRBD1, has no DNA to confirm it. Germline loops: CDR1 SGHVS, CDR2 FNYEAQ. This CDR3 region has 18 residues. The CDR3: CASSLDWGGQDLYNEQFF.

CDR3 residues: CASSRVQGRPTYEQYF. The chain employs TRBV18 and TRBJ2-7; the D call from TCRdb, TRBD1, cannot be confirmed without DNA. The CDR3 sequence is 16 residues long. Germline V gene data show CDR1 as KGHSH and CDR2 as LQKENI. Drawing the rest from reference TRBV18 and TRBJ2-7, the complete variable domain is NAGVMQNPRHLVRRRGQEARLRCSPMKGHSHVYWYRQLPEEGLKFMVYLQKENIIDESGMPKERFSAEFPKEGPSILRIQQVVRGDSAAYFCASSRVQGRPTYEQYFGPGTRLTVT.

This chain's CDR3 is CASSPTSGNDEQYF. The chain uses TRBV18 and TRBJ2-7; TCRdb calls TRBD2, which cannot be checked without DNA. Germline lookup yields CDR1 KGHSH and CDR2 LQKENI. The CDR3 length is 14 residues.

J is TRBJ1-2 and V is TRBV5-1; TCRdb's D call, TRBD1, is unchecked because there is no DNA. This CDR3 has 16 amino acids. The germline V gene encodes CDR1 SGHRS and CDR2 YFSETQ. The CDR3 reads CASSLEVPGRDYGYTF.

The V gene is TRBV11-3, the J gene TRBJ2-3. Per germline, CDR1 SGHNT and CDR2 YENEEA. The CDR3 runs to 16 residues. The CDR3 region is CASSLEVGSRTDTQYF.

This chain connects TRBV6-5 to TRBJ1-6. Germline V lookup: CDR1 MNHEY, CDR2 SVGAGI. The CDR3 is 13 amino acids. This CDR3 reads CASSYLMGTSLHF.

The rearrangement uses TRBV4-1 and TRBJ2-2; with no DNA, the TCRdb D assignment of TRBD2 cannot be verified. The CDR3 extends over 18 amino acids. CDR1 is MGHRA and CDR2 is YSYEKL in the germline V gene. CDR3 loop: CASSQDGGGAANTGELFF.

CDR3 amino acids: CASGLSRPAGTDTQYF. The chain is built from TRBV12-5 and TRBJ2-3; with no DNA, the TCRdb D assignment of TRBD2 cannot be verified. The CDR3 spans 16 residues. The germline CDR1 and CDR2 sequences are LGHNT and FRNRAP. Full variable domain (missing parts from reference TRBV12-5 and TRBJ2-3): DARVTQTPRHKVTEMGQEVTMRCQPILGHNTVFWYRQTMMQGLELLAYFRNRAPLDDSGMPKDRFSAEMPDATLATLKIQPSEPRDSAVYFCASGLSRPAGTDTQYFGPGTRLTVL.

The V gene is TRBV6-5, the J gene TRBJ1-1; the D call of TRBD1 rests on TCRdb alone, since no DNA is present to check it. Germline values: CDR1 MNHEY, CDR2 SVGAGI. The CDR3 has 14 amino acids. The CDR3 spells CASSRRQTDTEAFF.

CDR3 loop: CASRAVGLAGLVGPDTQYF. V gene TRBV10-2 combines with J gene TRBJ2-3; TCRdb names TRBD2, which stays unverified in the absence of DNA. This CDR3 has 19 amino acids. Germline assignment: CDR1 WSHSY and CDR2 SAAADI.

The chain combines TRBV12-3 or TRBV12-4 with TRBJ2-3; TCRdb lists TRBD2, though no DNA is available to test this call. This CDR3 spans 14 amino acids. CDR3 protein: CASSFEGPTDTQYF.

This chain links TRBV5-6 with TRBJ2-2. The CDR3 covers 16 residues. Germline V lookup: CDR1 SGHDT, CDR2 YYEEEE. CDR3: CASSLIARVDTGELFF.

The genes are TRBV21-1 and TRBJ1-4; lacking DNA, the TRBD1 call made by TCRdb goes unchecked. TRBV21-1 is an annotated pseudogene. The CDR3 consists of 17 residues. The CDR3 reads CASSKSAGCIHNEKLFF.

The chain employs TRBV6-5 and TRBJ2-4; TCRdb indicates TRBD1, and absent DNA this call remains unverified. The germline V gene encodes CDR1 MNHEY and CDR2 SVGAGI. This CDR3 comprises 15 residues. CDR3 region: CASSVHREAKNIQYF.

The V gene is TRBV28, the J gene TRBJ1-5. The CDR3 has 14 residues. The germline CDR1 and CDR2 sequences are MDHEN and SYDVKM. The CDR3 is CASSLNVNNQPQHF.

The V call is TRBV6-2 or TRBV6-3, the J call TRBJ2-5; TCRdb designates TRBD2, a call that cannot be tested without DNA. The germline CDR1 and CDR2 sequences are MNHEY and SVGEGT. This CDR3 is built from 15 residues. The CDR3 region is CASTLQRLTRETQYF.